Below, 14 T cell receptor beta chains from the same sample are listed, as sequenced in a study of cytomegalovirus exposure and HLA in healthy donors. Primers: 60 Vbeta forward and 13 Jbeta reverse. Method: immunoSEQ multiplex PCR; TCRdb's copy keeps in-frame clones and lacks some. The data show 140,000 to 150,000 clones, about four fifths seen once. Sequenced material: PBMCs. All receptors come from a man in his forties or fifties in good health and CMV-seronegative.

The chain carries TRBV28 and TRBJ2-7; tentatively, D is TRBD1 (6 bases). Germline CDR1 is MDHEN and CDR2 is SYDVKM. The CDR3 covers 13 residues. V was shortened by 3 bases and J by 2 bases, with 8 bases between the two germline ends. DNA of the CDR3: TGTGCCAGCAGTTTGAGACAGGCCTACGAGCAGTACTTC. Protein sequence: CASSLRQAYEQYF. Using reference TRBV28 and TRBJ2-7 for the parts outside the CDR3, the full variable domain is DVKVTQSSRYLVKRTGEKVFLECVQDMDHENMFWYRQDPGLGLRLIYFSYDVKMKEKGDIPEGYSVSREKKERFSLILESASTNQTSMYLCASSLRQAYEQYFGPGTRLTVT.

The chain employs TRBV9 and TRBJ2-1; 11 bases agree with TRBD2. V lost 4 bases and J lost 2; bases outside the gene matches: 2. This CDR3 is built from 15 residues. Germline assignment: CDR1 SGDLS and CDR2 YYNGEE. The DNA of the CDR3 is TGTGCCAGCAGCTTTAGCGGGGGGGCCTACAATGAGCAGTTCTTC. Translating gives CASSFSGGAYNEQFF.

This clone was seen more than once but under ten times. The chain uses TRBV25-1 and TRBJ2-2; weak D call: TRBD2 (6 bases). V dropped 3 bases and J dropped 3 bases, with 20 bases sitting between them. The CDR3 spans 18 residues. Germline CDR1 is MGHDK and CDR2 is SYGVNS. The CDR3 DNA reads TGTGCCAGCAGTGATCCAACCACTCCGGGACTCTACACCGGGGAGCTGTTTTTT. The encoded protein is CASSDPTTPGLYTGELFF.

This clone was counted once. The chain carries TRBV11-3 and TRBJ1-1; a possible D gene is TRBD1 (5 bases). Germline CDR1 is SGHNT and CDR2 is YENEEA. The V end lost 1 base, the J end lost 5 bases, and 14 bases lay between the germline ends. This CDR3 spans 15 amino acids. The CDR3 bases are TGTGCCAGCAGCTTAGGTGGCCCAGGGAATACTGAAGCTTTCTTT. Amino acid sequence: CASSLGGPGNTEAFF.

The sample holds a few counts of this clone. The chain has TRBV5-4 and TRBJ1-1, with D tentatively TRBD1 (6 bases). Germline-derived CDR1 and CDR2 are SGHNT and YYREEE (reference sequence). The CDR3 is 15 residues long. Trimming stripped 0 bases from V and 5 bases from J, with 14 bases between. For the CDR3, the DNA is TGTGCCAGCAGCTTGGATCCCAGGGGTAATACTGAAGCTTTCTTT. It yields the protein CASSLDPRGNTEAFF.

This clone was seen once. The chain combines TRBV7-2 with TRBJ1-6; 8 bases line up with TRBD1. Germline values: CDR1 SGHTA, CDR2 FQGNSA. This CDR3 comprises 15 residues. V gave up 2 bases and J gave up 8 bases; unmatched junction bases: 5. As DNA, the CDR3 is TGTGCCAGCAGCTTAAGCAGGGGGCCGTATTCACCCCTCCACTTT. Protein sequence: CASSLSRGPYSPLHF.

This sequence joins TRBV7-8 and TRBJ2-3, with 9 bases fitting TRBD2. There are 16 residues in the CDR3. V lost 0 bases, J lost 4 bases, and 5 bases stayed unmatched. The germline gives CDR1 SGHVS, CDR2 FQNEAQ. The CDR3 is CASSLALASGADTQYF. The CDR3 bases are TGTGCCAGCAGCTTAGCGCTGGCTAGCGGGGCAGATACGCAGTATTTT. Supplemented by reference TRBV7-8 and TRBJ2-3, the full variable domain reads GAGVSQSPRYKVAKRGQDVALRCDPISGHVSLFWYQQALGQGPEFLTYFQNEAQLDKSGLPSDRFFAERPEGSVSTLKIQRTQQEDSAVYLCASSLALASGADTQYFGPGTRLTVL.

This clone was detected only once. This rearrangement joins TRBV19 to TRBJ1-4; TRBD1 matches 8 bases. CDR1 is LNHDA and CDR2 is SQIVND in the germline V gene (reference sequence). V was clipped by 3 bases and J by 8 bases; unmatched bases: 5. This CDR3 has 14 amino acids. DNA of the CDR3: TGTGCCAGTAGTATTCCAGGGGGCGTGGAAAAACTGTTTTTT. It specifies CASSIPGGVEKLFF.

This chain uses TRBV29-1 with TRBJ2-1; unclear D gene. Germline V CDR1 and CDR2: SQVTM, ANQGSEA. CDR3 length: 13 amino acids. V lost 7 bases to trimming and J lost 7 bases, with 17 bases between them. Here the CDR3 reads CSAQPSRSNEQFF. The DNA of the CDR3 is TGCAGCGCCCAGCCTAGTAGGTCGAATGAGCAGTTCTTC.

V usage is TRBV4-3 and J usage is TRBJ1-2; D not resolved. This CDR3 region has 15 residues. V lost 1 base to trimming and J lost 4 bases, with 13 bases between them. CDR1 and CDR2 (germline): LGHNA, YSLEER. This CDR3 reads CASSQGQIPPYGYTF. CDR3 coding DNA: TGCGCCAGCAGCCAAGGGCAGATCCCACCCTATGGCTACACCTTC.

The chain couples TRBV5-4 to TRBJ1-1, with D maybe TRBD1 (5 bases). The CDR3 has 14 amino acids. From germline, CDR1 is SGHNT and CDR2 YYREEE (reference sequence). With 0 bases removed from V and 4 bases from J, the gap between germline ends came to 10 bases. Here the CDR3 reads CASSLAGRGTEAFF. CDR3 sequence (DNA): TGTGCCAGCAGCTTGGCCGGGAGGGGCACTGAAGCTTTCTTT.

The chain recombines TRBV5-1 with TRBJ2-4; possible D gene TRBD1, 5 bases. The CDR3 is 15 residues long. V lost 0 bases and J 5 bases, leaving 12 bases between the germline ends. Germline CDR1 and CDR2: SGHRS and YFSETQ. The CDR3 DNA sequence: TGCGCCAGCAGCTTGGGGGGCAGGGATCAAAACATTCAGTACTTC. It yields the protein CASSLGGRDQNIQYF.

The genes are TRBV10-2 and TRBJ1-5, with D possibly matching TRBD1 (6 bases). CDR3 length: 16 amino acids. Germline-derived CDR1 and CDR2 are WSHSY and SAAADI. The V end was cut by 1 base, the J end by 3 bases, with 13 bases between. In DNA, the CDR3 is TGCGCCAGCAGTGAGTGGAGCGGGGGCTCCAATCAGCCCCAGCATTTT. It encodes CASSEWSGGSNQPQHF.

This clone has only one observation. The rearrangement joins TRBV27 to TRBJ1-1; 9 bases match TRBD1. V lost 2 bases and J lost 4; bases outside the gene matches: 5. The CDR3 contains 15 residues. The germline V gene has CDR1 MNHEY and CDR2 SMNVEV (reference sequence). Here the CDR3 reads CASSLTGTGRTEAFF. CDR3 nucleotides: TGTGCCAGCAGTTTAACCGGGACAGGGCGCACTGAAGCTTTCTTT.